This T cell receptor (beta chain) emerged from a study of CD8+ T cells in alopecia areata. On the study more broadly: Tofacitinib dosing lasted 6 to 18 months, which was then followed by 6 months off drug.

Study conclusions and caveats: Persistence of many expanded lesional clones was seen in scalp and blood during tofacitinib. Scalp clonality and expanded CD8+ clones among the top 100 fell significantly with tofacitinib.

About this clone itself: The antigen remains unidentified.

V lost 5 bases and J lost 5, with 16 bases in between. Looked up from germline, CDR1 is SGHTA and CDR2 is FQGNSA. This CDR3 contains 15 residues. Sequencing templates came from extracted RNA that was reverse transcribed into cDNA. Only in-frame clones appear in the TCRdb table, and some are missing; sequencing was by immunoSEQ multiplex PCR. The data show 150,000 to 250,000 clones, 60% seen once. Treatment in this sample: oral pan-JAK inhibitor, 5-10 mg twice daily. V gene TRBV7-2 combines with J gene TRBJ1-5; perhaps TRBD1 as D (5 bases). The sequence came from a human donor with alopecia areata. The sample consisted of CD4+ T cells sorted from blood, taken at week 4, from a patient treated with tofacitinib. CDR3 region: CASSAPPKGYQPQHF. The DNA of the CDR3 is TGTGCCAGCAGCGCCCCCCCCAAGGGGTATCAGCCCCAGCATTTT. The full variable domain, in which reference TRBV7-2 and TRBJ1-5 provide the parts outside the CDR3, is GAGVSQSPSNKVTEKGKDVELRCDPISGHTALYWYRQSLGQGLEFLIYFQGNSAPDKSGLPSDRFSAERTGGSVSTLTIQRTQQEDSAVYLCASSAPPKGYQPQHFGDGTRLSIL.